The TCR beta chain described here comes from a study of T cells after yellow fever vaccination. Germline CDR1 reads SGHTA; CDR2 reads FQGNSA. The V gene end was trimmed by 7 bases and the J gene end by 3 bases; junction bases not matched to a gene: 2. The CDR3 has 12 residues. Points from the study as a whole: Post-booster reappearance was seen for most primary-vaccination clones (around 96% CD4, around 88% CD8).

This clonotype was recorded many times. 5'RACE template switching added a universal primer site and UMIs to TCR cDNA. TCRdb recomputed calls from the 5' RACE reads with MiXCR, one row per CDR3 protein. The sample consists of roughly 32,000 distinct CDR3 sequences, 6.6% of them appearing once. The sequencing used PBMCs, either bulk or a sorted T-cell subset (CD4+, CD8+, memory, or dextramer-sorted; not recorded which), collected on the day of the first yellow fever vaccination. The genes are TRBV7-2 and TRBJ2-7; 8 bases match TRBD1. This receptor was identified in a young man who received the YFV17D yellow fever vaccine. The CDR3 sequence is CASMGQVYEQYF. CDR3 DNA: TGTGCCAGCATGGGACAGGTCTACGAGCAGTACTTC.